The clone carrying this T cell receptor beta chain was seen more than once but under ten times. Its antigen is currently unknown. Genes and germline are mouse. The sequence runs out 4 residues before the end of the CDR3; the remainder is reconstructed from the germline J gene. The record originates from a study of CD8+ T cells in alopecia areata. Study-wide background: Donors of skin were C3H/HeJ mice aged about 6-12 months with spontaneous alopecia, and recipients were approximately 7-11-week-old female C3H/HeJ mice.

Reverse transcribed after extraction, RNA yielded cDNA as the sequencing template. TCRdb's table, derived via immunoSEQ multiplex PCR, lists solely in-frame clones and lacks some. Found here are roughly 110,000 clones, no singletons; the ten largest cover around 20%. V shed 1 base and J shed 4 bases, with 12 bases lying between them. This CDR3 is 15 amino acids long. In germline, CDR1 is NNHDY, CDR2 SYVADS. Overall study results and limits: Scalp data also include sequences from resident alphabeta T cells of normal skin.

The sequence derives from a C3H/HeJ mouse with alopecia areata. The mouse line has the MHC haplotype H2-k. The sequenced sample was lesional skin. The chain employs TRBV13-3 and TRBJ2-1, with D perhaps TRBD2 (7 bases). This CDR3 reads CASSDRGGRYAEQFF. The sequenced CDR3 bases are TGTGCCAGCAGTGATAGGGGGGGAAGGTATGCT.